These T cell receptor beta chains were read from a single sample in a study of blood T cell repertoires in COVID-19. Some clones are missing from TCRdb's copy, which holds only in-frame ones; the method was immunoSEQ multiplex PCR. Among about 140,000 clones listed, about 80% were seen once. The sample was peripheral blood. The source is a man in his 70s who had recovered from COVID-19. Each CDR3 is given with its conserved first and last residue. D genes are given only for firm matches. Size tells how often a clone was seen (once, few, many) or the class of an expanded clone, and some rows leave it out.

NA	NA	TRBV5-1	TRBJ2-7	TGCGCCAGCCGCCCTCCTGCAGGCACGAACTACGAGCAGTACTTC	CASRPPAGTNYEQYF
NA	NA	TRBV21-1	TRBJ1-5	TGTGCCAGCAGCAAATTCAGGGGCAGTAATCAGCCCCAGCATTTT	CASSKFRGSNQPQHF
NA	TRBD1	TRBV5-1	TRBJ2-5	TGCGCCAGCAGCAACGGACAGGCGGGAGAGACCCAGTACTTC	CASSNGQAGETQYF
NA	TRBD1	TRBV30	TRBJ2-7	TGTGCCTGGAGACATACACAAACAGGGGACGAGCAGTACTTC	CAWRHTQTGDEQYF
NA	NA	TRBV14	TRBJ1-1	TGTGCCAGCAGCCAAGATTATTCGGGGGATACTGAAGCTTTCTTT	CASSQDYSGDTEAFF
once	TRBD1	TRBV2	TRBJ2-1	TGTGCCAGCAGTGAAGCTTCAGGGGGCCGGAGGGGTGAGCAGTTCTTC	CASSEASGGRRGEQFF
NA	TRBD2	TRBV5-1	TRBJ2-3	TGCGCCAGCAGCTTCTACGCGGGAGTCACAGATACGCAGTATTTT	CASSFYAGVTDTQYF
NA	NA	TRBV7-2	TRBJ1-1	TGTGCCAGCAGGTACGAATGGGAGGACGGGAACACTGAAGCTTTCTTT	CASRYEWEDGNTEAFF
NA	NA	TRBV9	TRBJ2-4	TGTGCCAGCAGCGCAAGCGGTAACCTGGGAAACATTCAGTACTTC	CASSASGNLGNIQYF
once	TRBD2	TRBV9	TRBJ2-7	TGTGCCAGCAGCGTACTAGCGGGAGGTAATGAGCAGTACTTC	CASSVLAGGNEQYF
few	NA	TRBV21-1	TRBJ2-2	TGTGCCAGCAGCAAAGCGTTAACAGGGAAGGGCACCGGGGAGCTGTTTTTT	CASSKALTGKGTGELFF
NA	TRBD2	TRBV7-8	TRBJ2-1	TGTGCCAGCAGCTTAGTAGATAGCGGGAGGGCAGATGAGCAGTTCTTC	CASSLVDSGRADEQFF
NA	NA	TRBV7-8	TRBJ2-3	TGTGCCAGCCGGCGACGTAGCGGCACAGATACGCAGTATTTT	CASRRRSGTDTQYF
few	NA	TRBV2	TRBJ1-1	TGTGCCAGCAGTGCTAGAACTGAAGCTTTCTTT	CASSARTEAFF
NA	TRBD1	TRBV5-4	TRBJ1-1	TGTGCCAGCAGCTTGAGCGACGGGGACAGGGGGAGGAACACTGAAGCTTTCTTT	CASSLSDGDRGRNTEAFF
NA	TRBD2	TRBV18	TRBJ2-1	TGTGCCAGCTCACCACTGACTAGCGGGAGCTCCTACAATGAGCAGTTCTTC	CASSPLTSGSSYNEQFF
NA	NA	TRBV11-2	TRBJ1-2	TGTGCCAGCAGCTTAGGTGGAGGCTGGGGTAGTGGCTACACCTTC	CASSLGGGWGSGYTF
NA	TRBD1	TRBV11-1	TRBJ2-3	TGTGCCAGCAGCTTCTTTCAGGGGGCAGATACGCAGTATTTT	CASSFFQGADTQYF
NA	NA	TRBV5-6	TRBJ2-7	TGTGCCAGCAGCTTGGGTGCGACTAGAGTCTACGAGCAGTACTTC	CASSLGATRVYEQYF
NA	NA	TRBV11-3	TRBJ2-5	TGTGCCAGCAGCTTGGGGGGTTTGAGGGAGACCCAGTACTTC	CASSLGGLRETQYF
NA	TRBD1	TRBV5-1	TRBJ2-7	TGCGCCAGCAGCTTGAGGGGGCCCACCTACGAGCAGTACTTC	CASSLRGPTYEQYF
NA	NA	TRBV11-2	TRBJ2-7	TGTGCCAGCAGCCCCACGTACAGGGTCTCCTACGAGCAGTACTTC	CASSPTYRVSYEQYF
NA	NA	TRBV27	TRBJ1-1	TGTGCCAGCAGTTTGGGCTGGAACACTGAAGCTTTCTTT	CASSLGWNTEAFF
few	TRBD2	TRBV15	TRBJ2-5	TGTGCCACCAGCAGGGGGACTAGCGGTCAAGAGACCCAGTACTTC	CATSRGTSGQETQYF
NA	NA	TRBV19	TRBJ2-3	TGTGCCAGTAGTATATGGCGGTCCAGCCTAAGCACAGATACGCAGTATTTT	CASSIWRSSLSTDTQYF
NA	NA	TRBV30	TRBJ1-5	TGTGCCTGGGCCACAAATAGCAATCAGCCCCAGCATTTT	CAWATNSNQPQHF
NA	NA	TRBV12-3/TRBV12-4	TRBJ2-7	TGTGCCAGCAGTTTTAGTATCTACGAGCAGTACTTC	CASSFSIYEQYF
NA	TRBD1	TRBV6-5	TRBJ2-7	TGTGCCAGCAGACGCGGCGGGCAGGGGGCCTACGAGCAGTACTTC	CASRRGGQGAYEQYF
few	NA	TRBV6-2/TRBV6-3	TRBJ1-5	TGTGCCAGCAGTTACGGTTGGACGGGAGGCAATCAGCCCCAGCATTTT	CASSYGWTGGNQPQHF
NA	NA	TRBV4-1	TRBJ1-2	TGCGCCAGCAGCCAACCAGGGACTCCGAACTATGGCTACACCTTC	CASSQPGTPNYGYTF
once	NA	TRBV10-3	TRBJ2-7	TGTGCCATCAGTGAGTCTTCTTACACCTACGAGCAGTACTTC	CAISESSYTYEQYF
NA	NA	TRBV4-1	TRBJ2-7	TGCGCCAGCAGCCCCCATCCCGGCTACGAGCAGTACTTC	CASSPHPGYEQYF
NA	TRBD1	TRBV5-5	TRBJ2-7	TGTGCCAGCAGCTGGACAGGGACCCACGAGCAGTACTTC	CASSWTGTHEQYF
NA	TRBD2	TRBV19	TRBJ2-1	TGTGCCAGTAGTATTCCCACTAGCGGGGACAATGAGCAGTTCTTC	CASSIPTSGDNEQFF
NA	NA	TRBV7-2	TRBJ1-1	TGTGCCAGCAGCTTAGTATTAGGGGGTGGCACTGAAGCTTTCTTT	CASSLVLGGGTEAFF
NA	TRBD2	TRBV19	TRBJ2-1	TGTGCCAGTACCCTCGGGAAGCGGGAGGGATCCTACAATGAGCAGTTCTTC	CASTLGKREGSYNEQFF
NA	NA	TRBV9	TRBJ2-5	TGTGCCAGTAGTAGCGAGGCAAGTCAAGAGACCCAGTACTTC	CASSSEASQETQYF
once	TRBD2	TRBV13	TRBJ2-7	TGTGCCAGCAGCTTATCAGGGTCTAGCGGGAGGTTTTACGAGCAGTACTTC	CASSLSGSSGRFYEQYF
NA	NA	TRBV4-1	TRBJ2-7	TGCGCCAGCAGCCAAGAGCGGTTAAGCCTCGAGCAGTACTTC	CASSQERLSLEQYF
NA	NA	TRBV19	TRBJ1-2	TGTGCCAGTAGCCTCAACCGCGTTGGCTATGGCTACACCTTC	CASSLNRVGYGYTF
NA	NA	TRBV20-1	TRBJ2-1	TGCAGTGCCCCAAGGGGATATGAGCAGTTCTTC	CSAPRGYEQFF
NA	NA	TRBV19	TRBJ1-5	TGTGCCAGTAGTATAAACCCCTCGGGGGGGCTAGGGGATCAGCCCCAGCATTTT	CASSINPSGGLGDQPQHF
few	TRBD1	TRBV30	TRBJ1-5	TGTGCCTGGAGTGTAGGTCCGGGACAGGTTTTGGGGCCCCAGCATTTT	CAWSVGPGQVLGPQHF